Here is one TCR beta chain with its context. Profiled with immunoSEQ multiplex PCR; TCRdb holds only in-frame clones, not every one. The data show 35,000 to 50,000 clones, with roughly 85% seen just once and over 10% held by the top ten. The sample originates from a study of blood T cell repertoires in COVID-19. Germline CDR1 LNHDA, CDR2 SQIVND (reference sequence). The V and J ends lost 4 bases and 3 bases, in that order; junction bases with no gene match: 5. This CDR3 has 16 residues. V is TRBV19 and J is TRBJ2-3; 12 nucleotides line up with TRBD2. This receptor was identified in an older woman in a cohort sampled during active COVID-19. Sequences were obtained from peripheral blood. The CDR3 protein is CASSTGGLAGTDTQYF. The CDR3, as DNA: TGTGCCAGTAGTACCGGCGGACTAGCGGGAACAGATACGCAGTATTTT.